This TCR beta chain was profiled in a study of CD8 T cells in cerebrospinal fluid in Alzheimer's disease. Study observations and caveats: Healthy subjects less often had a clone of at least 3% than Alzheimer's patients.

CDR3 length equals 13 residues. Germline CDR1 is MRHNA and CDR2 is SNTAGT. Frequency places this clonotype as medium-sized (0.01 to 0.1%). What it binds is not known. CSF cells were profiled by 10X single-cell V(D)J and 5' expression. Following a re-call of the 10x single-cell sequencing reads, TCRdb has one entry per CDR3 protein and lacks DNA. The sample has over a thousand distinct CDR3 sequences. This clonotype was obtained from a human donor with mild cognitive impairment. The rearrangement links TRBV6-4 to TRBJ1-1. The sample was cerebrospinal fluid. CDR3 region: CASRDTPNTEAFF.